The following is a T cell receptor (beta chain) sequence with its context. Per germline, CDR1 KGHSH and CDR2 LQKENI. This CDR3 spans 16 amino acids. Deletions cut 2 bases from V and 0 bases from J, with 14 bases between. The protocol was immunoSEQ multiplex PCR, while the TCRdb copy is restricted to in-frame clones and leaves out a portion. The table includes approximately 30,000 clones, about 89% detected once. These data come from a study of T cell changes during pregnancy in multiple sclerosis. This chain uses TRBV18 with TRBJ2-7, with a tentative D call TRBD2 (5 bases). The material sequenced was CD8+ T cells from peripheral blood mononuclear cells, taken before pregnancy. The source of this sequence is a female donor with multiple sclerosis, enrolled in a pregnancy study. CDR3 DNA: TGTGCCAGCTCACCATATGAGGGTATTAGCTCCTACGAGCAGTACTTC. It translates to CASSPYEGISSYEQYF.